The TCR beta chain under discussion was sequenced for a study of CD8 T cells in ankylosing spondylitis. General study points: Certain motif variants had earlier been reported in reactive arthritis synovial fluid and blood. Significant enrichment of disease-linked clones was reported in matched ankylosing spondylitis synovial fluid. Disease-linked clones were CD8+ and relatively rare in peripheral blood.

Making the TCR beta libraries involved quantitative 5'-RACE with molecular barcodes. From the 5' RACE reads, TCRdb called clonotypes with MiXCR, one entry per CDR3 protein. The sample lists a few hundred thousand distinct CDR3 sequences, 10% to 13% occurring once. At least ten counts were recorded for this clonotype. Its antigen remains unknown. This CDR3 is 18 amino acids long. The V gene's germline CDR1 is MNHEY and CDR2 SVGAGI. V gave up 0 bases and J gave up 4 bases; unmatched junction bases: 13. The V gene is TRBV6-5, the J gene TRBJ2-5, with 8 positions matching TRBD2. The material sequenced was blood, either unsorted or a sorted T cell fraction (not recorded which). The receptor comes from a male donor with ankylosing spondylitis or in good health (not recorded which). The chain's CDR3 is CASSYSSNGGVPRETQYF. The CDR3, as DNA: TGTGCCAGCAGTTACTCGTCTAACGGGGGGGTTCCAAGAGAGACCCAGTACTTC.